This T cell receptor beta chain is drawn from a study of T-cell reconstitution after alpha-beta-depleted transplantation in children. Study-level findings and limits: Surviving recipient T cells and thymic progenitors underlay high day-60 TCRbeta diversity in some patients. Reportedly, only several hundred clones from non-depleted graft cells drove alpha-beta T-cell counts at about two months. One year after transplant, T-cell counts and diversity came mostly from newly produced T cells.

With 8 bases removed from V and 4 bases from J, the gap between germline ends came to 11 bases. Germline-derived CDR1 and CDR2 are MNHEY and SMNVEV (reference sequence). The CDR3 sequence is 13 residues long. Using unique molecular identifiers, the investigators prepared the TCRbeta library. TCRdb re-analysed the PCR reads in MiXCR, keeping a single row per CDR3 protein. This table holds hundreds of thousands of distinct CDR3 sequences, over 10% found once. This clonotype has a count of ten or more. Its antigen is undetermined. The chain links TRBV27 to TRBJ2-2; D is unclear. This material consisted of PBMCs, mostly from graft donor cells, taken 360 days after TCRalphabeta/CD19-depleted stem cell transplant. The sequence was collected from a male patient aged 5 to 17 who had a stem cell transplant for acute myeloid leukemia, so the T cells may come from the graft donor. CDR3 sequence reads: CASGLLITGELFF. The CDR3 nucleotides read TGTGCCAGCGGGTTGCTGATCACCGGGGAGCTGTTTTTT.